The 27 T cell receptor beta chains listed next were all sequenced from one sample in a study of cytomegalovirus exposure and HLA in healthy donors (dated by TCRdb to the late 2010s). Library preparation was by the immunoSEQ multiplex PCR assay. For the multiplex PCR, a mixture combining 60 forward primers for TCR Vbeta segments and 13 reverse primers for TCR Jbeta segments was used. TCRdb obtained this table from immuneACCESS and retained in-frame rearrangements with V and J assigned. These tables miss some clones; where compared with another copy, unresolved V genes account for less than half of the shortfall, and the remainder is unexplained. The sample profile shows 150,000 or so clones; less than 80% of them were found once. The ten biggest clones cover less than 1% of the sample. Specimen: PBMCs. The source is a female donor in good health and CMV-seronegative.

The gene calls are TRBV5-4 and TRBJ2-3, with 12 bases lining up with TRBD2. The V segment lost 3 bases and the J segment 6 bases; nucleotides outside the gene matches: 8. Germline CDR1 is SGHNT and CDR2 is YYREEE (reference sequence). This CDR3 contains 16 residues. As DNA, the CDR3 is TGTGCCAGCAGCTCGGGGCCTAGCGGGGGGGCCGATACGCAGTATTTT. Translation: CASSSGPSGGADTQYF.

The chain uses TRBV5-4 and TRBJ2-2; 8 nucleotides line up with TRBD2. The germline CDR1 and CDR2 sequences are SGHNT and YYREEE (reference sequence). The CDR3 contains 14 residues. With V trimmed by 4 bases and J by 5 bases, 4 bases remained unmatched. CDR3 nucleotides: TGTGCCAGCAGCCCCGGGGGGGTAACCGGGGAGCTGTTTTTT. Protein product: CASSPGGVTGELFF.

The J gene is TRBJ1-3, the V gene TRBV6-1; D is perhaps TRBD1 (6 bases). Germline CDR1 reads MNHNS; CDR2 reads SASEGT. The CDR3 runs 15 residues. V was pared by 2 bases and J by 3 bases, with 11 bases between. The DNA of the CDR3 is TGTGCCAGCAGTGAAACCCCGGACAGTGGAAACACCATATATTTT. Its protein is CASSETPDSGNTIYF.

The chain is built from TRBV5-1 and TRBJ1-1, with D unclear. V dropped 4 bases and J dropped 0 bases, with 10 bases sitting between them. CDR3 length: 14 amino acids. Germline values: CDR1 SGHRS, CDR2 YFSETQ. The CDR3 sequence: CASSGGEMNTEAFF. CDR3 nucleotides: TGCGCCAGCAGCGGCGGGGAGATGAACACTGAAGCTTTCTTT.

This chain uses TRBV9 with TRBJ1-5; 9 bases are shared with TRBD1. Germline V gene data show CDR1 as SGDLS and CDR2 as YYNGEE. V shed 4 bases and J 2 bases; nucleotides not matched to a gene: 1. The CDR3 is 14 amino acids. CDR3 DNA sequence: TGTGCCAGCAGCCGGACAGGGGGCAATCAGCCCCAGCATTTT. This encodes CASSRTGGNQPQHF.

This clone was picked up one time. This chain's CDR3 is CASSFQGGYEQYF. CDR3 nucleotides: TGTGCCAGCAGCTTCCAGGGGGGCTACGAGCAGTACTTC. J is TRBJ2-7 and V is TRBV5-6, with D possibly TRBD1 on 7 matching bases. This CDR3 has 13 amino acids. CDR1 is SGHDT and CDR2 is YYEEEE in the germline V gene. V lost 2 bases and J 3 bases, leaving 9 bases between the germline ends.

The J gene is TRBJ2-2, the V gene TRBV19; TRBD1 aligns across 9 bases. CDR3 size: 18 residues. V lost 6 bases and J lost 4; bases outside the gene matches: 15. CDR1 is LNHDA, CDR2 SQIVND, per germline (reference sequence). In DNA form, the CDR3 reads TGTGCCAGTAGGCGAAAGCTAGGGACAGGGATTAGCACCGGGGAGCTGTTTTTT. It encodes CASRRKLGTGISTGELFF.

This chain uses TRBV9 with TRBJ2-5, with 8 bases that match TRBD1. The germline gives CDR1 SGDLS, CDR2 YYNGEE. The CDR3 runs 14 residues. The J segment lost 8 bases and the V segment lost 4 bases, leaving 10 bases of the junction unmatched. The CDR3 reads CASSTRTGPFTQYF. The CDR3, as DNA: TGTGCCAGCAGCACACGGACAGGGCCCTTCACCCAGTACTTC.

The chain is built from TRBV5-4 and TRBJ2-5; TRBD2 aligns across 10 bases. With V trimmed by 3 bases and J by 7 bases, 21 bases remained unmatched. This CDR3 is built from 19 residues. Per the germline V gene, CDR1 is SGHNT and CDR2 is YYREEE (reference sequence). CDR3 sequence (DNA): TGTGCCAGCAGCTCGAACCCCAGCCCAGTAGCGGGGGGCGGGGTGACCCAGTACTTC. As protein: CASSSNPSPVAGGGVTQYF.

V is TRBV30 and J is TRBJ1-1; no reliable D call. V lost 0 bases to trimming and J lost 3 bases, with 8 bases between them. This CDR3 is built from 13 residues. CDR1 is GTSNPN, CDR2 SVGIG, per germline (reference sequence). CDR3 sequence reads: CAWSVQIDTEAFF. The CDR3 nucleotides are TGTGCCTGGAGTGTGCAGATCGACACTGAAGCTTTCTTT.

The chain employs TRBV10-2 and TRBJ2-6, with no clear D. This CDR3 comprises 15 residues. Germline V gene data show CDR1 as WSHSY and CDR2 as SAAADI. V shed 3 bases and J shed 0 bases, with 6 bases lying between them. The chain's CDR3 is CASSDRYSGANVLTF. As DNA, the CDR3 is TGCGCCAGCAGTGACCGCTACTCTGGGGCCAACGTCCTGACTTTC.

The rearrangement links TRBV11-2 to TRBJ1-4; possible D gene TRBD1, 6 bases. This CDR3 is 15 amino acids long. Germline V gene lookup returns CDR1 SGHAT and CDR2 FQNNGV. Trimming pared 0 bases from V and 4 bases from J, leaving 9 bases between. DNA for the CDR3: TGTGCCAGCAGCTTAGAGGGGGCCCGTAATGAAAAACTGTTTTTT. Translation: CASSLEGARNEKLFF.

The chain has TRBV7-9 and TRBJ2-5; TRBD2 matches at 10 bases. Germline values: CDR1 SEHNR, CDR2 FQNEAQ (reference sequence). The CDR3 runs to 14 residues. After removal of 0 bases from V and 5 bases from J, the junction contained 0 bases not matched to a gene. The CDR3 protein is CASSLASGRETQYF. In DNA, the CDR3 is TGTGCCAGCAGCTTAGCTAGCGGGAGGGAGACCCAGTACTTC.

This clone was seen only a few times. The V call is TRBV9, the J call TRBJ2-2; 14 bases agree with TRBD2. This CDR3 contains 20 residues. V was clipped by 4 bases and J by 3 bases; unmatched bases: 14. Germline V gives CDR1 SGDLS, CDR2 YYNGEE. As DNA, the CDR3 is TGTGCCAGCAGCTTCACCTACGGACTAGCGGGGGGCCGGGACACCGGGGAGCTGTTTTTT. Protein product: CASSFTYGLAGGRDTGELFF. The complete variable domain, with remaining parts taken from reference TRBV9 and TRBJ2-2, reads DSGVTQTPKHLITATGQRVTLRCSPRSGDLSVYWYQQSLDQGLQFLIQYYNGEERAKGNILERFSAQQFPDLHSELNLSSLELGDSALYFCASSFTYGLAGGRDTGELFFGEGSRLTVL.

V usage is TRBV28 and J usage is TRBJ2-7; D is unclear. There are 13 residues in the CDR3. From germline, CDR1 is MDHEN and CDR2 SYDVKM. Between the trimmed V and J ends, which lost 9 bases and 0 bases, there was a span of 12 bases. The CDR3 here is CASRRSSSYEQYF. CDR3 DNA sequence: TGTGCCAGTCGTCGATCTAGCTCCTACGAGCAGTACTTC.

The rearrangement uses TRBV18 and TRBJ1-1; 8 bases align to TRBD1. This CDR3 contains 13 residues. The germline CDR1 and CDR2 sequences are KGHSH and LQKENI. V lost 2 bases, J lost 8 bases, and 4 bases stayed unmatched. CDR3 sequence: CASSPSQGAEAFF. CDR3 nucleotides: TGTGCCAGCTCACCAAGTCAGGGGGCCGAAGCTTTCTTT. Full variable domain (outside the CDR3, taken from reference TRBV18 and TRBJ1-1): NAGVMQNPRHLVRRRGQEARLRCSPMKGHSHVYWYRQLPEEGLKFMVYLQKENIIDESGMPKERFSAEFPKEGPSILRIQQVVRGDSAAYFCASSPSQGAEAFFGQGTRLTVV.

CDR3 bases: TGTGCCAGCAGCCCATCGCGGGCGGAGACCCAGTACTTC. Translated, it gives CASSPSRAETQYF. The V call is TRBV7-2, the J call TRBJ2-5; weak D call: TRBD2 (5 bases). Trimming shortened V by 5 bases and J by 5 bases, and 12 bases separated the two germline ends. Germline loops: CDR1 SGHTA, CDR2 FQGNSA. CDR3 length: 13 amino acids.

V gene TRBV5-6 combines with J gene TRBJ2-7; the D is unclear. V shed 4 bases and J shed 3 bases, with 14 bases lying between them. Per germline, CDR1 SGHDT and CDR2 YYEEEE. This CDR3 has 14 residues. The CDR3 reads CASSADYYDYEQYF. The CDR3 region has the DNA TGTGCCAGCAGCGCCGATTACTACGACTACGAGCAGTACTTC.

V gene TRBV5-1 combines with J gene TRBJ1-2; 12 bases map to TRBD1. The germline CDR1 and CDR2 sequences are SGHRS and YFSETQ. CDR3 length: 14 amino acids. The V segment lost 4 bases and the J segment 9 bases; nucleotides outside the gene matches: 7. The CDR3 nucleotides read TGCGCCAGCAGCCCGCCGGGACAGGGGGCTCGCTACACCTTC. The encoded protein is CASSPPGQGARYTF.

The CDR3 DNA reads TGTGCCAGCAGTTTTCTGGCAGGGGAGGGTCGAGAGCAGTACTTC. This codes for CASSFLAGEGREQYF. V and J are TRBV28 and TRBJ2-7; D might be TRBD2 (7 bases). The CDR3 is made up of 15 amino acids. Trimming left V 3 bases short and J 7 bases short, with 19 bases between. Germline assignment: CDR1 MDHEN and CDR2 SYDVKM.

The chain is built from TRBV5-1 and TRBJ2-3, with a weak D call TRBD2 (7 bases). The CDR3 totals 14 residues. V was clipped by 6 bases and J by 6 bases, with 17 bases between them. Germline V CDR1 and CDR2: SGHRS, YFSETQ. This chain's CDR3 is CASMMMGGPDTQYF. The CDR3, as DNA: TGCGCCAGCATGATGATGGGGGGGCCGGATACGCAGTATTTT.

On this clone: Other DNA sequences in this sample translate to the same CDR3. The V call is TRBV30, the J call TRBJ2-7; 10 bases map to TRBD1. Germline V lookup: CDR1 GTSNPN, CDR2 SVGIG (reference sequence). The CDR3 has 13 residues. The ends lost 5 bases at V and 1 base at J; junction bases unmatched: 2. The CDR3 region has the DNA TGTGCCTGGGGGACAGGGGCTTCCTACGAGCAGTACTTC. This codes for CAWGTGASYEQYF.

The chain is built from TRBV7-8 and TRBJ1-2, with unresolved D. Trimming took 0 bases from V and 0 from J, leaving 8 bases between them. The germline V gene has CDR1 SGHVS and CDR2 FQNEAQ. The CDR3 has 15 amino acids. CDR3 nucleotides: TGTGCCAGCAGCTTAGCGCGGGCAGCTAACTATGGCTACACCTTC. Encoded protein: CASSLARAANYGYTF.

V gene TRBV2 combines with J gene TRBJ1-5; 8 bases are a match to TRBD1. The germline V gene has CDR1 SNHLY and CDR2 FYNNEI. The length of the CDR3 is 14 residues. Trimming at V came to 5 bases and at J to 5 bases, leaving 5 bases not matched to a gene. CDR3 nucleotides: TGTGCCAGCAGTCCCAGGGGGCTCGATCAGCCCCAGCATTTT. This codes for CASSPRGLDQPQHF.

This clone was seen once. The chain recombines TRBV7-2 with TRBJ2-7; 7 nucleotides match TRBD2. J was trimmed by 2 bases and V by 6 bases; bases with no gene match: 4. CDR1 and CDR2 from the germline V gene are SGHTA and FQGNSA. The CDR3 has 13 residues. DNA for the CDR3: TGTGCCAGCAGGCTAGCGGAACCCTACGAGCAGTACTTC. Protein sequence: CASRLAEPYEQYF.

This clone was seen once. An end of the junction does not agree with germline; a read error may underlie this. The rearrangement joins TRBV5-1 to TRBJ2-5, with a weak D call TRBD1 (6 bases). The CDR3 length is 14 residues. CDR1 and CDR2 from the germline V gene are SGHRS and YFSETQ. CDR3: CASSLQTGQKTQYF. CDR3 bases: TGCGCCAGCAGCTTGCAGACAGGCCAAAAGACCCAGTACTTC.

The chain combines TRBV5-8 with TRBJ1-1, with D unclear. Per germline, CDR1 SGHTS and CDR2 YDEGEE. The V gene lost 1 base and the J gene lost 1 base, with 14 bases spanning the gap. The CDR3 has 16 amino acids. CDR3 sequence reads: CASSLRTGSRNTEAFF. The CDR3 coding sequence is TGTGCCAGCAGCTTGCGAACCGGGAGCCGGAACACTGAAGCTTTCTTT.